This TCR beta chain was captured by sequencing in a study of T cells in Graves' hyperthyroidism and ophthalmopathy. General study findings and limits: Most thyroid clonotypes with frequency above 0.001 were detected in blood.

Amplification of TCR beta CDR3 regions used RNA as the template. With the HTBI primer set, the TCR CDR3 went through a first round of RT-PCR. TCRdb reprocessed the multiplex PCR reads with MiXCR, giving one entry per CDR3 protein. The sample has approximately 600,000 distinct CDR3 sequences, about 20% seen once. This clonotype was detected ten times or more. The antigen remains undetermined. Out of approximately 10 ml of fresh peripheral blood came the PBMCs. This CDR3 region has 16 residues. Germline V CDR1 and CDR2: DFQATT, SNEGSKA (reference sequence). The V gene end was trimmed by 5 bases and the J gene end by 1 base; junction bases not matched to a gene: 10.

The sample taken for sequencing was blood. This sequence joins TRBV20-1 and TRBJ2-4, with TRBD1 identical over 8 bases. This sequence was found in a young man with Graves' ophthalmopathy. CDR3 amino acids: CSASETGATAKNIQYF. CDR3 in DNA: TGCAGTGCTTCAGAGACAGGGGCTACGGCCAAAAACATTCAGTACTTC.